These 13 T cell receptor beta chains share one sample of origin, sequenced in a study of identical twins (TCRdb year 2016). The method was 5' RACE. The sequencing machine was an Illumina HiSeq 2000. TCRdb applied fastp at Q25 and MiXCR to the public reads, then kept only in-frame beta chains. Identical CDR3 protein sequences are pooled into one entry, listed with their most common genes and DNA. This sample comprises around 280,000 distinct CDR3 sequences, approximately 8% of them detected only once. 2% to 2.5% of the sample comes from the top ten. These data are also associated with another study on yellow fever vaccine responses in identical twins.

The specimen sequenced was memory (CD45RO+) T cells sorted from blood. This sample's cell subset or site label indicates: CD45RO+ enriched T cells. Source of these receptors: a young woman in good health.

This clonotype was found a few times. The V and J genes are TRBV9 and TRBJ2-1, with a possible D match to TRBD2 (6 bases). Germline V gene data show CDR1 as SGDLS and CDR2 as YYNGEE. Trimming removed 0 bases from V and 10 bases from J, with 20 bases in between. The CDR3 runs to 16 residues. CDR3 DNA sequence: TGTGCCAGCAGCGTAGCCCTAGAACGGGAGCAAGGCGAGCAGTTCTTC. Amino acid sequence: CASSVALEREQGEQFF.

This clonotype showed up many times. The chain recombines TRBV12-3 or TRBV12-4 with TRBJ2-1, with D tentatively TRBD1 or TRBD2 (5 bases each). Trimming removed 5 bases at V and 7 bases at J, with 18 bases between. This CDR3 comprises 15 residues. The CDR3 protein is CASSPLGTNLNEQFF. The CDR3 DNA follows: TGTGCCAGCAGTCCCCTGGGGACCAATTTGAATGAGCAGTTCTTC.

This clonotype was observed a few times. This chain uses TRBV20-1 with TRBJ2-5; no definite D call. Looked up from germline, CDR1 is DFQATT and CDR2 is SNEGSKA (reference sequence). This CDR3 spans 11 amino acids. V was pared by 6 bases and J by 3 bases, with 8 bases between. Here the CDR3 DNA reads TGCAGTGCAAGGAGAGAAGAGACCCAGTACTTC. Protein sequence: CSARREETQYF.

This clonotype has ten or more counts. The gene calls are TRBV5-1 and TRBJ2-7, with 7 bases aligning to TRBD1. The CDR3 contains 15 residues. With V trimmed by 0 bases and J by 5 bases, 8 bases remained unmatched. Per the germline V gene, CDR1 is SGHRS and CDR2 is YFSETQ. In DNA form, the CDR3 reads TGCGCCAGCAGCTTGGAGGGACAGCGGACTCACGAGCAGTACTTC. It codes for CASSLEGQRTHEQYF.

Many counts were recorded for this clonotype. The chain employs TRBV12-3 or TRBV12-4 and TRBJ2-3; no firm D call. The CDR3 has 14 amino acids. Trimming removed 3 bases from V and 0 bases from J, with 7 bases in between. The CDR3 region has the DNA TGTGCCAGCAGTTTTTCGTATAGCACAGATACGCAGTATTTT. Its protein is CASSFSYSTDTQYF.

This clonotype was picked up many times. V is TRBV29-1 and J is TRBJ2-1; a weak D match, TRBD2 (7 bases). Germline CDR1 SQVTM, CDR2 ANQGSEA. This CDR3 spans 14 amino acids. Trimming pared 5 bases from V and 8 bases from J, leaving 19 bases between. The CDR3 loop is CSVWGAGAEHEQFF. CDR3 sequence (DNA): TGCAGCGTTTGGGGGGCGGGAGCTGAACATGAGCAGTTCTTC.

This clonotype has a count of ten or more. This rearrangement joins TRBV4-1 to TRBJ2-5; 7 bases align to TRBD2. Per germline, CDR1 MGHRA and CDR2 YSYEKL. Trimming cost V 0 bases and J 5 bases; bases outside gene matches: 21. The CDR3 runs to 20 residues. CDR3: CASSQDVSLAEEKPLETQYF. CDR3 DNA: TGCGCCAGCAGCCAAGATGTATCTCTAGCGGAGGAGAAGCCGTTGGAGACCCAGTACTTC.

This clonotype was counted many times. The chain has TRBV12-3 or TRBV12-4 and TRBJ1-1; D is possibly TRBD1 (6 bases). There are 15 residues in the CDR3. V was shortened by 3 bases and J by 4 bases, with 15 bases between the two germline ends. CDR3: CASSFDYRESTEAFF. The CDR3 coding sequence is TGTGCCAGCAGTTTCGATTACAGGGAGAGCACTGAAGCTTTCTTT.

The J gene is TRBJ2-7, the V gene TRBV5-1, with 11 bases aligning to TRBD1. Losses at the gene ends were 4 bases for V and 5 bases for J; bases not matched to a gene: 8. The CDR3 consists of 15 residues. Per germline, CDR1 SGHRS and CDR2 YFSETQ. CDR3 nucleotides: TGCGCCAGCAGCGCCACGGGACAGGGGGTCCACGAGCAGTACTTC. This sequence encodes CASSATGQGVHEQYF.

The chain combines TRBV6-1 with TRBJ2-5, with D tentatively TRBD1 (6 bases). The CDR3 loop spans 15 amino acids. Per germline, CDR1 MNHNS and CDR2 SASEGT. V was pared by 3 bases and J by 1 base, with 12 bases between. CDR3 region: CASSENGQSQETQYF. CDR3 nucleotides: TGTGCCAGCAGTGAGAACGGACAGAGCCAAGAGACCCAGTACTTC.

This clonotype occurred many times. The V and J genes are TRBV7-6 and TRBJ2-1, with D unclear. V was pared by 1 base and J by 12 bases, with 13 bases between. Germline CDR1 SGHVS, CDR2 FNYEAQ. CDR3 size: 13 residues. CDR3 coding DNA: TGTGCCAGCAGCTTAGAAGTGACGCTTGGGCAGTTCTTC. Amino acids: CASSLEVTLGQFF.

This clonotype was observed a few times. V gene TRBV21-1 combines with J gene TRBJ1-5. TRBV21-1 is shown as a pseudogene. The CDR3 runs 17 residues. CDR3 in amino acids: CASSKDPPPAGNQPQHF. CDR3 sequence (DNA): TGTGCCAGCAGCAAAGATCCGCCGCCGGCTGGCAATCAGCCCCAGCATTTT.

The table lists this clonotype with a few counts. A junction boundary mismatches the germline segment, possibly from a read error. The V and J genes are TRBV12-3 or TRBV12-4 and TRBJ2-1; 9 nucleotides line up with TRBD2. The CDR3 consists of 12 residues. CDR3 residues: CASSYAAGGPGF. The CDR3 DNA reads TGTGCCAGCAGTTATGCTGCGGGAGGGCCGGGGTTC.